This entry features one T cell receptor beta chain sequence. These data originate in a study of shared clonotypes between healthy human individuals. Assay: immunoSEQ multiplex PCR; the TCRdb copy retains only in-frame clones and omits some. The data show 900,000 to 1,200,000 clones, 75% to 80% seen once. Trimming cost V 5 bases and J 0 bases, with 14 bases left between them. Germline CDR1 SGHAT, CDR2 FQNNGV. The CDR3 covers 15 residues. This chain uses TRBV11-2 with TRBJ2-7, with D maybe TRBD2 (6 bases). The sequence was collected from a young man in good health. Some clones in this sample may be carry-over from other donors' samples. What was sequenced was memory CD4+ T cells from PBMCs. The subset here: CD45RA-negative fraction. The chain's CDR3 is CASSKLRESSYEQYF. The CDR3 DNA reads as TGTGCCAGCAGCAAATTGCGGGAAAGCTCCTACGAGCAGTACTTC.